Listed below are T cell receptor beta chains from one sample, sequenced in a study of neurological immune-mediated disorders. TCRdb re-analysed the 5' RACE reads in MiXCR, keeping a single row per CDR3 protein. This table has about 55,000 distinct CDR3 sequences, less than 5% appearing once. The sequenced material came from PBMCs. Every receptor here comes from a man between 45 and 60 years old with multiple sclerosis. Both conserved end residues are part of each CDR3. Fields, in order: J gene, D gene, V gene, clone size, CDR3 DNA, CDR3 protein. A D gene is named only where the DNA matches it firmly. Clone size, where shown, is once, few, many, or a class for clones that have expanded.

J gene: TRBJ1-6; D gene: -; V gene: TRBV25-1; clone size: many; CDR3 DNA: TGTGCCAGCAGAACAGGCTATAATTCACCCCTCCACTTT; CDR3 protein: CASRTGYNSPLHF
J gene: TRBJ2-5; D gene: TRBD2; V gene: TRBV29-1; clone size: -; CDR3 DNA: TGCAGCGTGATACTAGCGGGAGGTCAAGAGACCCAGTACTTC; CDR3 protein: CSVILAGGQETQYF
J gene: TRBJ2-5; D gene: TRBD1; V gene: TRBV5-1; clone size: medium-sized; CDR3 DNA: TGCGCCAGCAGCTTTAGGACAGGGGAAGAGACCCAGTACTTC; CDR3 protein: CASSFRTGEETQYF
J gene: TRBJ2-1; D gene: TRBD2; V gene: TRBV6-4; clone size: -; CDR3 DNA: TGTGCCAGCAAACCGGGACTAGCGGGGGCCGCTGGGGACAATGAGCAGTTCTTC; CDR3 protein: CASKPGLAGAAGDNEQFF
J gene: TRBJ2-7; D gene: -; V gene: TRBV20-1; clone size: -; CDR3 DNA: TGCAGTGCTAGTCGCGTCGGCGAGCAGTACTTC; CDR3 protein: CSASRVGEQYF
J gene: TRBJ1-1; D gene: -; V gene: TRBV21-1; clone size: many; CDR3 DNA: TGTGCCAGCAGCAAAGGGGCCCAAGGACAGGGTGGGCCTGAAGCTTTCTTT; CDR3 protein: CASSKGAQGQGGPEAFF
J gene: TRBJ2-1; D gene: -; V gene: TRBV12-3/TRBV12-4; clone size: many; CDR3 DNA: TGTGCCAGCAGTTTAGCGAAGAGGGGAGGCAATGAGCAGTTCTTC; CDR3 protein: CASSLAKRGGNEQFF
J gene: TRBJ2-7; D gene: TRBD1; V gene: TRBV7-2; clone size: many; CDR3 DNA: TGTGCCAGCAGCGGGCCAGGGGGATCGGGTGAGCAGTACTTC; CDR3 protein: CASSGPGGSGEQYF
J gene: TRBJ2-1; D gene: TRBD2; V gene: TRBV7-9; clone size: few; CDR3 DNA: TGTGCCAGCAGCTCGCTAGCGGGGGGATGGAATGAGCAGTTCTTC; CDR3 protein: CASSSLAGGWNEQFF
J gene: TRBJ2-7; D gene: -; V gene: TRBV27; clone size: -; CDR3 DNA: TGTGCCAGCAGTATCGGCGGGCGCGGGCGCCGACAGCAGTACTTC; CDR3 protein: CASSIGGRGRRQQYF
J gene: TRBJ1-2; D gene: TRBD1; V gene: TRBV9; clone size: many; CDR3 DNA: TGTGCCAGCAGCGGGGACAGGGGGCCGGGCTATGGCTACACCTTC; CDR3 protein: CASSGDRGPGYGYTF
J gene: TRBJ2-1; D gene: -; V gene: TRBV5-1; clone size: many; CDR3 DNA: TGCGCCAGCAGCTTTCAAGCGGACAATGAGCAGTTCTTC; CDR3 protein: CASSFQADNEQFF
J gene: TRBJ2-7; D gene: -; V gene: TRBV28; clone size: few; CDR3 DNA: TGTGCCAGCAGTTTTGTACAGACTGGGCCTTACGAGCAGTACTTC; CDR3 protein: CASSFVQTGPYEQYF
J gene: TRBJ1-3; D gene: -; V gene: TRBV29-1; clone size: few; CDR3 DNA: TGCAGCGTTGAATACAACTCTGGAAACACCATATATTTT; CDR3 protein: CSVEYNSGNTIYF
J gene: TRBJ2-3; D gene: -; V gene: TRBV27; clone size: few; CDR3 DNA: TGTGCCAGCAGCCGGGGGCCCCTCACAGATACGCAGTATTTT; CDR3 protein: CASSRGPLTDTQYF